Each of the 5 T cell receptor beta chains below was sequenced from the same sample in a study of early T cells in non-severe SARS-CoV-2 infection (dated by TCRdb to 2020 to 2023). Libraries were made using 5' RACE. TCRdb records NextSeq 500 as the sequencer. TCRdb cleaned the public reads at Q25 with fastp, built clones with MiXCR and kept in-frame beta chains. Each CDR3 protein gets just one entry, which takes the most common genes and DNA from the rows behind it. This sample comprises more than 90,000 distinct CDR3 sequences, approximately 11% of them detected only once. The top ten clones comprise roughly 5% of the sample. Material: whole blood. These receptor sequences come from an adult who was a healthcare worker with PCR-confirmed SARS-CoV-2 infection or an uninfected control (not recorded which).

This clonotype turned up a few times. For the CDR3, the DNA is TGTGCCAGCAGCTTCGTTGGGACTAGCGGGGCCCGGCAGTACTTC. Translated: CASSFVGTSGARQYF. The genes are TRBV7-2 and TRBJ2-7; 13 bases match TRBD2. This CDR3 is 15 amino acids long. The J segment lost 9 bases and the V segment lost 3 bases, leaving 8 bases of the junction unmatched. Germline CDR1 reads SGHTA; CDR2 reads FQGNSA.

This clonotype was counted between two and nine times. CDR3 DNA: TGTGCCACCAGCCTCCCCGGAGTGCAGTACTTC. Translated: CATSLPGVQYF. The chain has TRBV15 and TRBJ2-7; D gene ambiguous. The CDR3 runs to 11 residues. V dropped 5 bases and J dropped 9 bases, with 11 bases sitting between them. Germline CDR1 LNHNV, CDR2 YYDKDF (reference sequence). The whole variable domain, remainder taken from reference TRBV15 and TRBJ2-7, is DAMVIQNPRYQVTQFGKPVTLSCSQTLNHNVMYWYQQKSSQAPKLLFHYYDKDFNNEADTPDNFQSRRPNTSFCFLDIRSPGLGDTAMYLCATSLPGVQYFGPGTRLTVT.

This rearrangement joins TRBV7-9 to TRBJ2-1; 7 bases fit TRBD2. Trimming took 4 bases from V and 7 from J; bases not matched to a gene: 13. The CDR3 runs to 16 residues. The germline CDR1 and CDR2 sequences are SEHNR and FQNEAQ (reference sequence). CDR3 region: CASSSGLAGVFNEQFF. The CDR3 bases are TGTGCCAGCAGCTCGGGATTGGCGGGAGTGTTTAATGAGCAGTTCTTC.

There are many counts of this clonotype. The genes are TRBV5-1 and TRBJ2-7; 7 bases are shared with TRBD1. The CDR3 is made up of 14 amino acids. Germline V gene lookup returns CDR1 SGHRS and CDR2 YFSETQ. With 7 bases clipped from V and 0 bases from J, the junction kept 7 bases outside the gene matches. The CDR3 DNA sequence: TGCGCCAGCGCCACCGGGACAGCCTCCTACGAGCAGTACTTC. This encodes CASATGTASYEQYF.

In this sample, this clonotype turned up many times. The chain is built from TRBV19 and TRBJ2-7; 8 bases are shared with TRBD1. Germline CDR1 LNHDA, CDR2 SQIVND (reference sequence). The CDR3 is 13 residues long. V was pared by 6 bases and J by 0 bases, with 1 base of the junction left unmatched. CDR3 sequence: CASSDRGSYEQYF. The CDR3 coding sequence is TGTGCCAGTAGCGACAGGGGCTCCTACGAGCAGTACTTC.